What follows are 30 T cell receptor beta chains derived from one specimen sequenced in a study of Ad26.COV2.S vaccination and SARS-CoV-2 variants. The treatment here: approximately 18 received Ad26.COV2.S at low or high dose, single or two shots; 5 received placebo; per-sample allocation not given. Samples came from day 63 after the first vaccine or placebo injection. The repertoire was sequenced with immunoSEQ multiplex PCR; TCRdb's copy has only in-frame clones and lacks some. Of around 450,000 clones detected, 90% appear once; the ten largest clones hold 10% to 15%. This specimen consisted of peripheral blood, obtained in a trial of Ad26.COV2.S vaccine versus placebo. Receptor source: a person aged 18-65 years who received the Ad26.COV2.S COVID-19 vaccine or a placebo.

The V and J genes are TRBV10-3 and TRBJ2-7; 10 nucleotides align to TRBD1. V gave up 4 bases and J gave up 3 bases; unmatched junction bases: 3. Per the germline V gene, CDR1 is ENHRY and CDR2 is SYGVKD. The CDR3 spans 14 residues. For the CDR3, the DNA is TGTGCCATCAGTGCAGACAGGGGGCTCTACGAGCAGTACTTC. Translated: CAISADRGLYEQYF.

The V and J genes are TRBV18 and TRBJ2-1, with 10 positions matching TRBD2. J was trimmed by 4 bases and V by 4 bases; bases with no gene match: 4. The CDR3 runs to 15 residues. CDR1 and CDR2 from the germline V gene are KGHSH and LQKENI. The chain's CDR3 is CASSRQREGYNEQFF. The CDR3 DNA is TGTGCCAGCTCACGTCAGCGGGAGGGGTACAATGAGCAGTTCTTC.

The genes are TRBV5-4 and TRBJ2-3; 11 nucleotides match TRBD2. CDR3 length: 19 residues. The germline V gene encodes CDR1 SGHNT and CDR2 YYREEE (reference sequence). With 5 bases clipped from V and 2 bases from J, the junction kept 16 bases outside the gene matches. The CDR3 is CASRQAPGTSGGYTDTQYF. CDR3 coding DNA: TGTGCCAGCAGACAAGCCCCCGGGACTAGCGGTGGGTACACAGATACGCAGTATTTT.

The chain combines TRBV25-1 with TRBJ2-1; D gene unclear. Per germline, CDR1 MGHDK and CDR2 SYGVNS. The CDR3 runs to 11 residues. V lost 6 bases and J lost 6, with 6 bases in between. The CDR3 is CASRRVNEQFF. The CDR3, as DNA: TGTGCCAGCAGAAGGGTCAATGAGCAGTTCTTC. The whole variable domain, filled in from reference TRBV25-1 and TRBJ2-1, reads EADIYQTPRYLVIGTGKKITLECSQTMGHDKMYWYQQDPGMELHLIHYSYGVNSTEKGDLSSESTVSRIRTEHFPLTLESARPSHTSQYLCASRRVNEQFFGPGTRLTVL.

The gene calls are TRBV5-4 and TRBJ2-7; tentatively, D is TRBD1 or TRBD2 (5 bases each). The germline CDR1 and CDR2 sequences are SGHNT and YYREEE (reference sequence). Trimming took off 4 bases at V and 6 bases at J, with 17 bases between the two ends. The CDR3 sequence is 14 residues long. This chain's CDR3 is CASSVTNGAGEQYF. The DNA for the CDR3 is TGTGCCAGCAGCGTTACTAACGGGGCTGGCGAGCAGTACTTC.

The CDR3 coding sequence is TGTGCCAGCAGCCCAAGTTCGGGACAGCACCCCTACGAGCAGTACTTC. Protein: CASSPSSGQHPYEQYF. The chain has TRBV3-1 (or the pseudogene TRBV3-2) and TRBJ2-7, with 7 bases identical to TRBD1. The V gene's germline CDR1 is LGHDT and CDR2 YNNKEL (reference sequence). J gave up 2 bases and V 4 bases, and 11 bases lay outside the gene matches. The CDR3 is 16 residues long.

V gene TRBV11-3 combines with J gene TRBJ2-3; no firm D call. The CDR3 sequence is 14 residues long. V lost 5 bases and J 4 bases, leaving 13 bases between the germline ends. The germline gives CDR1 SGHNT, CDR2 YENEEA. Here the CDR3 reads CASSVSGPADTQYF. The CDR3 DNA reads TGTGCCAGCAGCGTTTCCGGTCCTGCAGATACGCAGTATTTT.

This clone occurred a few times. The V gene is TRBV2, the J gene TRBJ2-1; 10 nucleotides line up with TRBD2. This CDR3 has 16 residues. CDR1 SNHLY and CDR2 FYNNEI come from the germline V gene. With V trimmed by 4 bases and J by 0 bases, 3 bases remained unmatched. The CDR3 region has the DNA TGTGCCAGCAGTGGGCCTAGCGGGAGCTCCTACAATGAGCAGTTCTTC. Translating it yields CASSGPSGSSYNEQFF.

The chain combines TRBV7-9 with TRBJ1-1; D is unclear. The CDR3 runs to 15 residues. Germline assignment: CDR1 SEHNR and CDR2 FQNEAQ (reference sequence). V was trimmed by 3 bases and J by 0 bases, leaving 11 bases between them. CDR3 loop: CASSFSAGMNTEAFF. The DNA of the CDR3 is TGTGCCAGCAGCTTCTCCGCGGGGATGAACACTGAAGCTTTCTTT.

In regard to this clone: One end of the junction varies from germline; a read error may be responsible. The V gene is TRBV7-7, the J gene TRBJ1-1, with 7 bases matching TRBD1. This CDR3 has 15 amino acids. CDR1 and CDR2 from the germline V gene are SSHAT and FNYEAQ (reference sequence). In DNA, the CDR3 is TGTGCTAGCAGCCCTATCGACAGGGCGAACACTGAAGCTTTCTTT. Its protein product is CASSPIDRANTEAFF. Using reference TRBV7-7 and TRBJ1-1 for the parts outside the CDR3, the full variable domain is GAGVSQSPRYKVTKRGQDVTLRCDPISSHATLYWYQQALGQGPEFLTYFNYEAQPDKSGLPSDRFSAERPEGSISTLTIQRTEQRDSAMYRCASSPIDRANTEAFFGQGTRLTVV.

This rearrangement joins TRBV15 to TRBJ2-2; D gene uncertain. The CDR3 length is 15 residues. Germline loops: CDR1 LNHNV, CDR2 YYDKDF (reference sequence). Deletions cut 1 base from V and 0 bases from J, with 6 bases between. The CDR3 DNA follows: TGTGCCACCAGCAGAGGGCTAGCGAACACCGGGGAGCTGTTTTTT. Its protein is CATSRGLANTGELFF.

The chain carries TRBV7-2 and TRBJ2-3; TRBD2 is a possible D gene (5 bases). V was clipped by 5 bases and J by 4 bases, with 25 bases between them. CDR3 size: 18 residues. Germline V gene sequence: CDR1 SGHTA, CDR2 FQGNSA. The CDR3 bases are TGTGCCAGCAGCCCCCTTCCTGATTTTACTAGTGGCCCAGATACGCAGTATTTT. This gives the protein CASSPLPDFTSGPDTQYF.

The chain recombines TRBV28 with TRBJ1-2; TRBD1 might be the D (6 bases). Germline V gene sequence: CDR1 MDHEN, CDR2 SYDVKM. V dropped 3 bases and J dropped 6 bases, with 17 bases sitting between them. This CDR3 is built from 15 residues. CDR3 bases: TGTGCCAGCAGTTTGGGGTGGGGACAAGGGGATGGCTACACCTTC. It yields the protein CASSLGWGQGDGYTF.

V and J are TRBV18 and TRBJ1-6; D call uncertain. The CDR3 runs to 13 residues. Between the trimmed V and J ends, which lost 0 bases and 7 bases, there was a span of 4 bases. Germline CDR1 is KGHSH and CDR2 is LQKENI. The CDR3 region is CASSPPPNSPLHF. CDR3 nucleotides: TGTGCCAGCTCACCACCGCCGAATTCACCCCTCCACTTT.

This clone was counted a single time. The chain combines TRBV11-1 with TRBJ2-7; 12 bases match TRBD2. The germline CDR1 and CDR2 sequences are SGHAT and FQDESV (reference sequence). The CDR3 contains 15 residues. With V trimmed by 5 bases and J by 4 bases, 6 bases remained unmatched. For the CDR3, the DNA is TGTGCCAGCAGCCTGACTAGCGGGAGATTTTACGAGCAGTACTTC. The encoded protein is CASSLTSGRFYEQYF.

CDR3 region: CASSFGGQSSYEQYF. In nucleotides, the CDR3 is TGTGCCAGCAGCTTCGGCGGACAGAGCTCCTACGAGCAGTACTTC. V usage is TRBV5-6 and J usage is TRBJ2-7; D may be TRBD1 (6 bases). Germline V gene sequence: CDR1 SGHDT, CDR2 YYEEEE. This CDR3 is 15 amino acids long. V was trimmed by 2 bases and J by 0 bases, leaving 12 bases between them. Full variable domain (remainder filled in from reference TRBV5-6 and TRBJ2-7): DAGVTQSPTHLIKTRGQQVTLRCSPKSGHDTVSWYQQALGQGPQFIFQYYEEEERQRGNFPDRFSGHQFPNYSSELNVNALLLGDSALYLCASSFGGQSSYEQYFGPGTRLTVT.

This chain links TRBV15 with TRBJ2-3; D unclear. The CDR3 has 14 amino acids. Trimming shortened V by 1 base and J by 1 base, and 6 bases separated the two germline ends. CDR1 and CDR2 from the germline V gene are LNHNV and YYDKDF (reference sequence). CDR3 amino acids: CATSRGLGTDTQYF. DNA for the CDR3: TGTGCCACCAGCAGAGGATTGGGCACAGATACGCAGTATTTT.

The chain recombines TRBV6-1 with TRBJ1-3; D is uncertain. The CDR3 length is 15 residues. Germline loops: CDR1 MNHNS, CDR2 SASEGT. V lost 2 bases, J lost 1 base, and 9 bases lay in between. The CDR3 nucleotides read TGTGCCAGCAGTGAACTCGGGATATCTGGAAACACCATATATTTT. This translates into CASSELGISGNTIYF.

The chain links TRBV28 to TRBJ2-1, with no clear D. This CDR3 spans 14 amino acids. Per germline, CDR1 MDHEN and CDR2 SYDVKM. V lost 7 bases, J lost 5 bases, and 15 bases lay in between. CDR3 nucleotides: TGTGCCAGCATTTCAGCTGGGATTGACAATGAGCAGTTCTTC. Protein sequence: CASISAGIDNEQFF.

This sequence joins TRBV20-1 and TRBJ2-5; D gene unclear. V dropped 0 bases and J dropped 6 bases, with 5 bases sitting between them. The CDR3 is 11 amino acids. Germline values: CDR1 DFQATT, CDR2 SNEGSKA (reference sequence). CDR3: CSARDLKTQYF. CDR3 coding DNA: TGCAGTGCTAGAGATTTGAAGACCCAGTACTTC.

On this clone itself: Within the sample, other DNA sequences also encode this same CDR3. The J gene is TRBJ1-5, the V gene TRBV6-2 or TRBV6-3; D perhaps matches TRBD1 (5 bases). The CDR3 consists of 14 residues. Trimming removed 0 bases at V and 6 bases at J, with 9 bases between. From germline, CDR1 is MNHEY and CDR2 SVGEGT. The CDR3 region is CASSYSGGPQPQHF. CDR3 DNA: TGTGCCAGCAGTTACTCCGGGGGACCTCAGCCCCAGCATTTT.

The J gene is TRBJ2-4, the V gene TRBV19, with TRBD2 as a possible D gene (5 bases). CDR1 and CDR2 from the germline V gene are LNHDA and SQIVND (reference sequence). The ends were cut back, 3 bases at V and 0 bases at J, with 18 bases in the middle. The CDR3 has 18 residues. In nucleotides, the CDR3 is TGTGCCAGTAGTATTCGGTTCGGAGACTACGAAGCCAAAAACATTCAGTACTTC. Translation gives CASSIRFGDYEAKNIQYF.

The chain joins TRBV18 to TRBJ2-1; D not resolved. With 0 bases removed from V and 3 bases from J, the gap between germline ends came to 9 bases. This CDR3 is built from 15 residues. The germline V gene encodes CDR1 KGHSH and CDR2 LQKENI. The CDR3 protein is CASSPPSEFYNEQFF. The CDR3 DNA sequence: TGTGCCAGCTCACCACCGTCGGAGTTCTACAATGAGCAGTTCTTC.

This chain connects TRBV28 to TRBJ2-1, with TRBD2 matching over 7 bases. The CDR3 has 15 residues. Germline CDR1 MDHEN, CDR2 SYDVKM. V trimming: 0 bases; J trimming: 5 bases; junction bases outside the gene matches: 4. The DNA for the CDR3 is TGTGCCAGCAGTTTATGGGCTAGCGGAAACAATGAGCAGTTCTTC. It encodes CASSLWASGNNEQFF.

This sequence joins TRBV12-3 or TRBV12-4 and TRBJ1-5; 10 bases are shared with TRBD1. The CDR3 runs 12 residues. V shed 6 bases and J 13 bases; nucleotides not matched to a gene: 6. DNA for the CDR3: TGTGCCAGCAGCCAGGACAGGGGGTCTCAGCATTTT. Protein: CASSQDRGSQHF.

The chain combines TRBV28 with TRBJ2-5, with TRBD1 identical over 7 bases. CDR1 is MDHEN, CDR2 SYDVKM, per germline. This CDR3 region has 16 residues. Germline trimming cut 5 bases from V and 5 bases from J; bases unmatched to any gene: 14. CDR3 region: CASSQTRGGSGETQYF. In DNA, the CDR3 is TGTGCCAGCAGTCAGACTCGAGGGGGCTCAGGGGAGACCCAGTACTTC.

V and J are TRBV27 and TRBJ2-1; 9 nucleotides agree with TRBD1. Germline CDR1 MNHEY, CDR2 SMNVEV (reference sequence). V gave up 10 bases and J gave up 8 bases; unmatched junction bases: 12. This CDR3 has 14 amino acids. For the CDR3, the DNA is TGTGCCACCCGAGACAGGGGGGGTTTGTATGAGCAGTTCTTC. Its translation is CATRDRGGLYEQFF.

The chain recombines TRBV7-9 with TRBJ2-7, with D maybe TRBD1 (5 bases). The CDR3 sequence is 13 residues long. The V end was cut by 5 bases, the J end by 2 bases, with 10 bases between. Germline V gene sequence: CDR1 SEHNR, CDR2 FQNEAQ (reference sequence). CDR3: CASSLRQTYEQYF. CDR3 nucleotides: TGTGCCAGCAGCCTACGACAGACCTACGAGCAGTACTTC.

This chain uses TRBV5-4 with TRBJ1-1, with D possibly matching TRBD1 (5 bases). V was cut by 0 bases and J by 1 base, with 10 bases left in between. Germline assignment: CDR1 SGHNT and CDR2 YYREEE (reference sequence). The CDR3 totals 15 residues. This CDR3 reads CASSLGGGGNTEAFF. The CDR3 region has the DNA TGTGCCAGCAGCTTGGGTGGGGGAGGGAACACTGAAGCTTTCTTT.

The chain carries TRBV7-2 and TRBJ2-1; D is unclear. Trimming cost V 4 bases and J 5 bases, with 9 bases left between them. The CDR3 consists of 13 residues. Germline V CDR1 and CDR2: SGHTA, FQGNSA. Written as DNA, the CDR3 is TGTGCCAGCAGCTCTTTTACTAACAATGAGCAGTTCTTC. This encodes CASSSFTNNEQFF.